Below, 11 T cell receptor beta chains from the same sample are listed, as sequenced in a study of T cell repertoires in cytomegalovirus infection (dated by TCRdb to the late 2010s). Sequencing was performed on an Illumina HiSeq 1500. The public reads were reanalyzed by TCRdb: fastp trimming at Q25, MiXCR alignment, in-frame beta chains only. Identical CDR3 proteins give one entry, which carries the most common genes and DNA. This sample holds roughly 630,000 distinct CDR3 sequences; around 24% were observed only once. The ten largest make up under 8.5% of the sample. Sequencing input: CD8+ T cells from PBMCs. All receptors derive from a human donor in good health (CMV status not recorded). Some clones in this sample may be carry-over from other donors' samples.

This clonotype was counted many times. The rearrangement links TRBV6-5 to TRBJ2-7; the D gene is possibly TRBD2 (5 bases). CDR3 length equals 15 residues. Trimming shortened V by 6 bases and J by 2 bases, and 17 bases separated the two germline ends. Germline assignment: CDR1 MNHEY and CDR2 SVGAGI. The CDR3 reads CASRSYSIGAYEQYF. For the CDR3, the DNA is TGTGCCAGCAGATCCTACTCGATCGGGGCCTACGAGCAGTACTTC.

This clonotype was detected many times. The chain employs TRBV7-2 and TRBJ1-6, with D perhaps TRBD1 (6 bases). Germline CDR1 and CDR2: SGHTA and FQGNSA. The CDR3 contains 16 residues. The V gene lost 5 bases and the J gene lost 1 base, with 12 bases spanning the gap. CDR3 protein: CASSRRTGSYNSPLHF. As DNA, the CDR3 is TGTGCCAGCAGCCGAAGAACAGGGTCCTATAATTCACCCCTCCACTTT.

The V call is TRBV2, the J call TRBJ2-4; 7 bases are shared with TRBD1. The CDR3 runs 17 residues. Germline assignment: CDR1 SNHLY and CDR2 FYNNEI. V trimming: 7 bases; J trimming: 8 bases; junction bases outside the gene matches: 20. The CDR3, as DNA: TGTGCCAGCAATGATCCGGGACAGATTACGCGTGGAGACATTCAGTACTTC. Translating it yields CASNDPGQITRGDIQYF.

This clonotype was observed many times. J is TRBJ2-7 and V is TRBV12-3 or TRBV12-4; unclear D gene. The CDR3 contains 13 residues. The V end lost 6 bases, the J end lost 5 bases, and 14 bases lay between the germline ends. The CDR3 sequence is CASSPKLGNEQYF. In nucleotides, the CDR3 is TGTGCCAGCAGCCCCAAACTCGGAAACGAGCAGTACTTC.

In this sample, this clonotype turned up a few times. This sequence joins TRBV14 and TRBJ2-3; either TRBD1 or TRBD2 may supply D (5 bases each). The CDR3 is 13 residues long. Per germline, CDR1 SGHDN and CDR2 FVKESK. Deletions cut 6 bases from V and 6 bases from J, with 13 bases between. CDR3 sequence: CASSFPWGDTQYF. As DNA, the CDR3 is TGTGCCAGCAGTTTTCCATGGGGGGATACGCAGTATTTT.

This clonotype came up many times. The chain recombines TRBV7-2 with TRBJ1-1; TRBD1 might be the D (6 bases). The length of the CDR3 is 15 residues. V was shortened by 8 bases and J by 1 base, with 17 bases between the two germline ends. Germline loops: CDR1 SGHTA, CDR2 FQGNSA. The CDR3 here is CASRLGRTANTEAFF. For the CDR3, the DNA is TGTGCCAGCCGGCTAGGGAGGACAGCGAACACTGAAGCTTTCTTT.

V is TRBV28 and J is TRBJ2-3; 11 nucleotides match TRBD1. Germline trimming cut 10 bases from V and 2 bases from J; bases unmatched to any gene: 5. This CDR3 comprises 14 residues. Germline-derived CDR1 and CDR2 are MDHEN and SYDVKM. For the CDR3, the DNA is TGTGCCACTATGGGACAGGGGGTCACAGATACGCAGTATTTT. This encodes CATMGQGVTDTQYF.

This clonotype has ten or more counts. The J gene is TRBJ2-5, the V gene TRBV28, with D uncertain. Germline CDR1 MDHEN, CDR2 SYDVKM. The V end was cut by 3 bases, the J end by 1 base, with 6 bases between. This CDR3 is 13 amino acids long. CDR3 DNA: TGTGCCAGCAGTTTCGCCTTCCAAGAGACCCAGTACTTC. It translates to CASSFAFQETQYF.

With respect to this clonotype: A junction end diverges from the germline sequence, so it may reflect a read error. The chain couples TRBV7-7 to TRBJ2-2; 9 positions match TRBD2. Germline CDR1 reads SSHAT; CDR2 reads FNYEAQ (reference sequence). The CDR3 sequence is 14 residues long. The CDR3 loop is CASSQGLANGELFF. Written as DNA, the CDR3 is TGTGCTAGCAGCCAGGGACTAGCTAACGGGGAGCTGTTTTTT.

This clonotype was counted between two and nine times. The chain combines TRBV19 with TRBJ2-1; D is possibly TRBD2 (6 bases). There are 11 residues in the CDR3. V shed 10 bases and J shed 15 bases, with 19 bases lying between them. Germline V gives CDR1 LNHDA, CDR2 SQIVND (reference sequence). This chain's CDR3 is CATQTGGTGFF. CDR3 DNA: TGTGCCACCCAAACGGGCGGGACGGGGTTCTTC.

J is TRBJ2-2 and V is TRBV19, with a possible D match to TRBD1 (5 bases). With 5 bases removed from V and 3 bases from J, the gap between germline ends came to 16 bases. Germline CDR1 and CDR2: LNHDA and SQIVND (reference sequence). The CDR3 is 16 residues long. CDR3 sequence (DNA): TGTGCCAGTAGTCGATTAGGGGTGTTAGACACCGGGGAGCTGTTTTTT. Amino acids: CASSRLGVLDTGELFF.